This T cell receptor beta chain was recorded in a study of shared clonotypes between healthy human individuals. Study findings and constraints: Among donors, sharing of clonotypes was expected to be affected by sequencing depth.

This CDR3 is 15 amino acids long. Germline values: CDR1 MNHEY, CDR2 SMNVEV (reference sequence). Trimming at V came to 4 bases and at J to 0 bases, leaving 3 bases not matched to a gene. It was on ten immunoSEQ deep assay plates that unsorted PBMC DNA was sequenced. Only in-frame clones appear in the TCRdb table, and some are missing; sequencing was by immunoSEQ multiplex PCR. The data contain roughly 500,000 clones, roughly 80% of them singletons. The donors, all of them Caucasian adults, lived in Nashville, Tennessee. Extraction of genomic DNA in unsorted samples used around 82 million PBMCs. A word on this clone: What it binds is unknown. In the same sample, other DNA sequences code for this CDR3.

This clonotype originated in a woman aged 40 to 49 in good health. Some clones in this sample may be carry-over from other donors' samples. The sequenced material came from PBMCs. This chain links TRBV27 with TRBJ2-3; 8 positions agree with TRBD1. CDR3 amino acids: CASSSTGVSTDTQYF. CDR3 coding DNA: TGTGCCAGCAGTTCGACAGGGGTTAGCACAGATACGCAGTATTTT.